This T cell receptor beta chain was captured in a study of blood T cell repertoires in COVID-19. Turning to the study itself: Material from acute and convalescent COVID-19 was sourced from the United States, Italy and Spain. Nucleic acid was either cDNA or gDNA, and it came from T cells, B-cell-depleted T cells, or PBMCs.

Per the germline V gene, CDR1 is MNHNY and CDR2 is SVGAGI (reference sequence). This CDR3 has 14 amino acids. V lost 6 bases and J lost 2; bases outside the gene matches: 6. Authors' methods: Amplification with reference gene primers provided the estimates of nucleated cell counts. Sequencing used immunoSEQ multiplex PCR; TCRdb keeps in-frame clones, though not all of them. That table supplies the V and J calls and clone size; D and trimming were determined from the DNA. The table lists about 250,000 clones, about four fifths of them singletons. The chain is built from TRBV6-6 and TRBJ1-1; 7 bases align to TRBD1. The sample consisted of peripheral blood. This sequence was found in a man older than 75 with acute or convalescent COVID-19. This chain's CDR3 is CASSPTGLNTEAFF. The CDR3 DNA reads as TGTGCCAGCAGCCCGACAGGGCTTAACACTGAAGCTTTCTTT.